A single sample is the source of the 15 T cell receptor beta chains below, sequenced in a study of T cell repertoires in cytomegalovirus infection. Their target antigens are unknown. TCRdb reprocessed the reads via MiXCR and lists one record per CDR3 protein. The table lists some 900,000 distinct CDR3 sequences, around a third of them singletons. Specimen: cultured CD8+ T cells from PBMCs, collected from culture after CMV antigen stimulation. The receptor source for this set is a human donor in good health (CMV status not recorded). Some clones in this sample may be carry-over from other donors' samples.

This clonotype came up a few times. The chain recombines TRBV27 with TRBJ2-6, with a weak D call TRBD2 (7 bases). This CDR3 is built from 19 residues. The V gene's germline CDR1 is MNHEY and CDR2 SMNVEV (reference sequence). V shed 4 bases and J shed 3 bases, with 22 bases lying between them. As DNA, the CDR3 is TGTGCCAGCAGTTCCGCTCGCCGCCGGGGGGCTTTTGGGGCCAACGTCCTGACTTTC. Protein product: CASSSARRRGAFGANVLTF.

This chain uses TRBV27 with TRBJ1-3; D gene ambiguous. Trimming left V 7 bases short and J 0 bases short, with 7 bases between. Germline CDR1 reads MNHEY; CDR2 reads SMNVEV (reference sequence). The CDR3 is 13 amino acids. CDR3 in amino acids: CASKDGSGNTIYF. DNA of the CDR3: TGTGCCAGCAAGGACGGCTCTGGAAACACCATATATTTT.

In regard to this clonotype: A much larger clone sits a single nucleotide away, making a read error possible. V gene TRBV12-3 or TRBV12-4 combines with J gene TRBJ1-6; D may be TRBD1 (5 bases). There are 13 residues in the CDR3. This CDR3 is CVSSFRQNSPLHF. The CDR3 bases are TGTGTCAGCAGTTTTAGACAGAATTCACCCCTCCACTTT.

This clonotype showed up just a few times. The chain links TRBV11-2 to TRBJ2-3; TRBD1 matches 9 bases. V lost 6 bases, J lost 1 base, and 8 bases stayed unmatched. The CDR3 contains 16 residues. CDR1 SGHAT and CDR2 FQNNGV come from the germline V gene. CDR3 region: CASSVARTGGTDTQYF. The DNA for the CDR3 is TGTGCCAGCAGTGTCGCAAGGACAGGGGGCACAGATACGCAGTATTTT.

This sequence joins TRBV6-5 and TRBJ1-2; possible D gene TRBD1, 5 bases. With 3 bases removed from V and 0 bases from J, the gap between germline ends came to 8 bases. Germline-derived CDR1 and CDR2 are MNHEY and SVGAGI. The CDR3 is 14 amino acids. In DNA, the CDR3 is TGTGCCAGCAGTTATGACAGTGCTAACTATGGCTACACCTTC. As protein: CASSYDSANYGYTF.

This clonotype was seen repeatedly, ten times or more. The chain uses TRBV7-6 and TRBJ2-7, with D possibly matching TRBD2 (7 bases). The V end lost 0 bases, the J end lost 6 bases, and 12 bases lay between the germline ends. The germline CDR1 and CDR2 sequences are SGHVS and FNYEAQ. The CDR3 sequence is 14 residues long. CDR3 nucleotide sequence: TGTGCCAGCAGCTTAGCGAACAGGGAGGGCGAGCAGTACTTC. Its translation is CASSLANREGEQYF.

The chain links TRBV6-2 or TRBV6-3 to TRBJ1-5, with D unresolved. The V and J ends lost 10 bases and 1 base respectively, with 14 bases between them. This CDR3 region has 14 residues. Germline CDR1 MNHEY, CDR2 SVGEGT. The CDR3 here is CAICGNRSNQPQHF. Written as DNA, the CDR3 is TGTGCCATCTGCGGGAACCGGAGCAATCAGCCCCAGCATTTT.

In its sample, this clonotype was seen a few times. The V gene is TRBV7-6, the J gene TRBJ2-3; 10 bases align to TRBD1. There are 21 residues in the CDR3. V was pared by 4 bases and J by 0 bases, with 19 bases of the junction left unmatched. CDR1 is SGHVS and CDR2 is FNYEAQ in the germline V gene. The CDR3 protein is CASSYIPGQGTGASSTDTQYF. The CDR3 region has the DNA TGTGCCAGCAGCTATATCCCGGGACAGGGGACAGGGGCCTCTAGCACAGATACGCAGTATTTT.

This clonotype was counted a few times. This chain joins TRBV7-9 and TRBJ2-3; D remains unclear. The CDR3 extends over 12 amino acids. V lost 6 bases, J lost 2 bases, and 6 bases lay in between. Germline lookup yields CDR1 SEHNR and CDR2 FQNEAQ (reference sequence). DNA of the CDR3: TGTGCCAGCAGATGGAACACAGATACGCAGTATTTT. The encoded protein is CASRWNTDTQYF.

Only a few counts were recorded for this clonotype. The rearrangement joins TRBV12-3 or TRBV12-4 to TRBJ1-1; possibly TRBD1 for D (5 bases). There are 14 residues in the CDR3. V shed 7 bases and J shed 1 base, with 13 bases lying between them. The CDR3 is CASTRTTGNTEAFF. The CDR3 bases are TGTGCCAGCACCCGGACCACAGGGAACACTGAAGCTTTCTTT.

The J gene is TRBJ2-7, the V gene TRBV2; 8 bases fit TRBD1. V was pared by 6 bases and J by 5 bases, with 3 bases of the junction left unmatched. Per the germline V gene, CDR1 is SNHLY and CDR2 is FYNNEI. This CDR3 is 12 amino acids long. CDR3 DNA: TGTGCCAGCAGGGGGGGACAGGACGAGCAGTACTTC. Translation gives CASRGGQDEQYF.

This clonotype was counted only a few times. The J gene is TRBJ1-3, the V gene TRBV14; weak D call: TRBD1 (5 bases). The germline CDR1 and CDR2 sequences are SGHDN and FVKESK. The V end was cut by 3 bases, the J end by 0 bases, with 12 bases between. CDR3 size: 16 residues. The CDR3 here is CASSHGAGFSGNTIYF. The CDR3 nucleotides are TGTGCCAGCAGCCACGGGGCAGGTTTCTCTGGAAACACCATATATTTT.

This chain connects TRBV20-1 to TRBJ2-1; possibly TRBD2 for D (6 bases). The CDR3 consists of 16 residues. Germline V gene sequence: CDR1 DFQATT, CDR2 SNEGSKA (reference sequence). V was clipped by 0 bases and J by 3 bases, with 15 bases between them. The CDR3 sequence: CSARDRRASDYNEQFF. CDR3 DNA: TGCAGTGCTAGAGATCGAAGGGCTAGCGACTACAATGAGCAGTTCTTC.

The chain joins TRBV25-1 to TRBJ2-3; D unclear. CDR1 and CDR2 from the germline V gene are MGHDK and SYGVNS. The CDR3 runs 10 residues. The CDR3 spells CAKTGDTQYF. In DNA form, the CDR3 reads TGTGCGAAAACGGGAGATACGCAGTATTTT.

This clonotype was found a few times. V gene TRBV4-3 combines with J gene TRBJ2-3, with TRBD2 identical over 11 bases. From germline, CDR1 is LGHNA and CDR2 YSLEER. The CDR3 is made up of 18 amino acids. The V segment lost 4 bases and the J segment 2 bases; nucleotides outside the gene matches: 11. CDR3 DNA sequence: TGCGCCAGCAGCCTTAGGGCCCCGACTAGCGGGGACACAGATACGCAGTATTTT. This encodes CASSLRAPTSGDTDTQYF.